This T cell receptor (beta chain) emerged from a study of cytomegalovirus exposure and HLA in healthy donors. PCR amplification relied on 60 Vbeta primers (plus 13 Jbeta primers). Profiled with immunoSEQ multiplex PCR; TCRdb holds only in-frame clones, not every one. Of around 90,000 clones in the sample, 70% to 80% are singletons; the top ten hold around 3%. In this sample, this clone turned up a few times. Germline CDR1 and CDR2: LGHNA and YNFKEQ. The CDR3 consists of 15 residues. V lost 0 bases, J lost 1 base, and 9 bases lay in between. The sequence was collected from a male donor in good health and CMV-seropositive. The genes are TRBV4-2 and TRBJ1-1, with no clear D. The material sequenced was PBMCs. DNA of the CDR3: TGTGCCAGCAGCCAAGAATCGGCAGGGAACACTGAAGCTTTCTTT. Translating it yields CASSQESAGNTEAFF.